These T cell receptor beta chains were read from a single sample in a study of cytomegalovirus exposure and HLA in healthy donors. Sequencing was performed with immunoSEQ multiplex PCR; in TCRdb, only in-frame clones are kept and a portion is missing. The table shows about 280,000 clones, with around nine tenths occurring only once. The sequencing input was PBMCs. These receptors were collected from a woman aged 18-35 years in good health and CMV-seronegative. The CDR3 runs from the conserved cysteine through the conserved F or W. The order of the fields is D gene, clone size, V gene, J gene, CDR3 DNA, CDR3 protein. D genes are given only for firm matches. The size entry is marked missing in some rows and otherwise reads once, few, many or a size class.

>TRBD2|-|TRBV28|TRBJ2-7
TGTGCCAGCACCCTCCCGGGGGGTTCTTCGGGTTCCTACGAGCAGTACTTC
CASTLPGGSSGSYEQYF
>-|-|TRBV19|TRBJ1-2
TGTGCCACTTCAAACCTGGGGGGAAGCTATGGCTACACCTTC
CATSNLGGSYGYTF
>TRBD1|-|TRBV5-1|TRBJ2-5
TGCGCCAGCAGCTTTATGACAGGGGGACCAGAGACCCAGTACTTC
CASSFMTGGPETQYF
>TRBD2|once|TRBV6-5|TRBJ2-2
TGTGCCAGCAGGGGACTAGCGGTTAACACCGGGGAGCTGTTTTTT
CASRGLAVNTGELFF
>-|-|TRBV11-1|TRBJ2-3
TGTGCCAGCAGCCTGGGGGGATTAGGTACGCAGTATTTT
CASSLGGLGTQYF
>TRBD2|-|TRBV6-1|TRBJ2-2
TGTGCCAGCAGTGTAGGGTGGGAGGGCCGAGGAACCGGGGAGCTGTTTTTT
CASSVGWEGRGTGELFF
>-|-|TRBV4-1|TRBJ1-2
TGCGCCAGCAGCCAAGGTATTCTGACACCTCCGGATGGCTACACCTTC
CASSQGILTPPDGYTF
>TRBD1|-|TRBV5-1|TRBJ2-7
TGCGCCAGCAGCCTGGGACAGGGGGCCTACGAGCAGTACTTC
CASSLGQGAYEQYF
>TRBD2|-|TRBV28|TRBJ2-5
TGTGCCAGCAGTAGGGGACTAGCGGGTGGAGAGACCCAGTACTTC
CASSRGLAGGETQYF
>TRBD1|-|TRBV5-1|TRBJ2-2
TGCGCCAGCAGCTTGGAGGGGGCTCGGGGCACCGGGGAGCTGTTTTTT
CASSLEGARGTGELFF
>TRBD1|-|TRBV29-1|TRBJ1-2
TGCAGCGTTGAAGAGAACAGGGGGCGGGGTGGCTACACCTTC
CSVEENRGRGGYTF
>-|-|TRBV2|TRBJ2-7
TGTGCCAGCAGGGACAGACTATACGAGCAGTACTTC
CASRDRLYEQYF
>-|few|TRBV4-2|TRBJ2-7
TGTGCCAGCAGCCAATGGGAGCCGGGGTCCTACGAGCAGTACTTC
CASSQWEPGSYEQYF
>TRBD1|-|TRBV7-8|TRBJ1-5
TGTGCCAGCAGCTTAACGTCCGGGACAGGGGGCCTGGGTCAGCCCCAGCATTTT
CASSLTSGTGGLGQPQHF
>TRBD1|-|TRBV5-1|TRBJ2-1
TGCGCCAGCTGGACAGGGAATGAGCAGTTCTTC
CASWTGNEQFF
>TRBD2|-|TRBV2|TRBJ2-3
TGTGCCAGCATCCCGACGATTGCGGGAGGGCCTACGCAGTATTTT
CASIPTIAGGPTQYF
>TRBD2|-|TRBV7-8|TRBJ2-7
TGTGCCAGCAGCTTAGGAGCCAGCGGGAGGGCTCGGGAGCAGTACTTC
CASSLGASGRAREQYF
>-|-|TRBV15|TRBJ1-2
TGTGCCACCAGCAGAGCGGGTGCAGGGGCTGGCTACACCTTC
CATSRAGAGAGYTF
>TRBD2|-|TRBV27|TRBJ2-1
TGTGCCACGGGGACCGGGACTAGATTACTCTTC
CATGTGTRLLF
>TRBD1|-|TRBV10-3|TRBJ2-7
TGTGCCATCAGTGAGACTCGAACAGACAGGGACTACGAGCAGTACTTC
CAISETRTDRDYEQYF
>-|-|TRBV6-1|TRBJ1-1
TGTGCCAGCAGTGAAACGGGGTGGCTCCCGAACACTGAAGCTTTCTTT
CASSETGWLPNTEAFF
>-|-|TRBV15|TRBJ1-1
TGTGCCACCAGCAGAGAACGGTGGCAGGGGATGAACACTGAAGCTTTCTTT
CATSRERWQGMNTEAFF
>TRBD2|-|TRBV10-3|TRBJ2-5
TGTGCCATCAGTGACGATAGCGGGAGACAAGAGACCCAGTACTTC
CAISDDSGRQETQYF
>TRBD1|once|TRBV9|TRBJ1-1
TGTGCCAGCAGCGCGAGGACAGGGGAGGGAGCTTTCTTT
CASSARTGEGAFF
>TRBD1|-|TRBV6-5|TRBJ2-1
TGTGCCAGCAGTTCCGGGACAGGCATCTACAATGAGCAGTTCTTC
CASSSGTGIYNEQFF
>-|few|TRBV30|TRBJ2-7
TGTGCCTGGAGTGTATATTTCCTGAGTGGCTCCTACGAGCAGTACTTC
CAWSVYFLSGSYEQYF
>TRBD1|-|TRBV6-5|TRBJ1-2
TGTGCCAGCAGTCCGCGGGACAGACACGGCTACACCTTC
CASSPRDRHGYTF
>TRBD2|-|TRBV5-1|TRBJ2-1
TGCGCCAGCAGCCCGGGACTAGCGGGAGCGCAAAGCTCCTACAATGAGCAGTTCTTC
CASSPGLAGAQSSYNEQFF
>-|-|TRBV30|TRBJ2-1
TGTGCCTGGAGTGACACCGAGGGAGTACGATTGAATGAGCAGTTCTTC
CAWSDTEGVRLNEQFF
>TRBD1|-|TRBV29-1|TRBJ2-1
TGCAGCGTATTGACAGGGGGGAATGAGCAGTTCTTC
CSVLTGGNEQFF
>TRBD2|-|TRBV28|TRBJ2-2
TGTGCCAGCAGTCTGGGACTAGCGGCGAACACCGGGGAGCTGTTTTTT
CASSLGLAANTGELFF
>TRBD2|-|TRBV7-2|TRBJ2-7
TGTGCCAGCAGCTTCGGGAGGGACGAGCAGTACTTC
CASSFGRDEQYF
>-|-|TRBV4-1|TRBJ1-2
TGCGCCAGCAGCCAAGTCCACAGGGATAACTATGGCTACACCTTC
CASSQVHRDNYGYTF
>TRBD2|-|TRBV25-1|TRBJ2-7
TGTGCCAGCAGTGAATTTGGTGGGAGGGCCGGCGAGCAGTACTTC
CASSEFGGRAGEQYF
>TRBD1|-|TRBV7-3|TRBJ2-3
TGTGCCAGCAGCCCCCGGACAGGGGGCACAGATACGCAGTATTTT
CASSPRTGGTDTQYF
>TRBD2|-|TRBV28|TRBJ2-7
TGTGCCAGCAGCCCCGGGGGGGCATCCTACGAGCAGTACTTC
CASSPGGASYEQYF
>TRBD1|once|TRBV4-1|TRBJ1-2
TGCGCCAGCAGCACTCCAGGGGGCGACTACACCTTC
CASSTPGGDYTF
>-|-|TRBV27|TRBJ1-2
TGTGCCAGCAGCCTGTCAGCTAACTATGGCTACACCTTC
CASSLSANYGYTF
>TRBD1|-|TRBV9|TRBJ1-2
TGTGCCAGCAGCGGACGCAACTTATTGAGGGGGCGCGGGGATAACGGCTACACCTTC
CASSGRNLLRGRGDNGYTF
>-|once|TRBV4-3|TRBJ2-7
TGCGCCAGCAGCCAAGACGGGACACCAACCTACGAGCAGTACTTC
CASSQDGTPTYEQYF
>TRBD2|-|TRBV18|TRBJ2-1
TGTGCCAGCTCACCTCCTAGCGGGAGTATCAATGAGCAGTTCTTC
CASSPPSGSINEQFF
>-|-|TRBV27|TRBJ2-7
TGTGCCAGCAGTTTAAAGGCAGGGGTTGGAGAGACCTACGAGCAGTACTTC
CASSLKAGVGETYEQYF
>-|-|TRBV9|TRBJ2-5
TGTGCCAGCAGCGTAGAAGCGCGGGTGCAAGAGACCCAGTACTTC
CASSVEARVQETQYF
>-|once|TRBV13|TRBJ2-5
TGTGCCAGCAGCCGGGAGCGTGGGACCCAGTACTTC
CASSRERGTQYF
>-|-|TRBV7-2|TRBJ1-1
TGTGCCAGCAGCCCCTCCATTATGGGAGGAACTGAAGCTTTCTTT
CASSPSIMGGTEAFF
>-|-|TRBV5-1|TRBJ1-1
TGCGCCAGCAGCGTACTGGGCAACACTGAAGCTTTCTTT
CASSVLGNTEAFF
>TRBD2|-|TRBV28|TRBJ2-7
TGTGCCAGCAGTTTCTTAGCGGGAGCGCAGAACGAGCAGTACTTC
CASSFLAGAQNEQYF
>TRBD1|-|TRBV2|TRBJ1-1
TGTGCCGGGGGACAGGGTGGGAACACTGAAGCTTTCTTT
CAGGQGGNTEAFF
>TRBD2|-|TRBV28|TRBJ2-2
TGTGCCAGCAGCCCCCTAGCGGGAGTCGGGGAGCTGTTTTTT
CASSPLAGVGELFF
>-|once|TRBV7-9|TRBJ2-5
TGTGCCAGCAGCTTGCACCAGGATTTACGAGAGACCCAGTACTTC
CASSLHQDLRETQYF
>TRBD2|-|TRBV7-6|TRBJ2-5
TGTGCCAGCAGCTTCCTAGCGGATGTTAAAGAGACCCAGTACTTC
CASSFLADVKETQYF
>-|-|TRBV28|TRBJ2-1
TGTGCCAGCAGTTTCCCCATCGGGTCCTCCTACAATGAGCAGTTCTTC
CASSFPIGSSYNEQFF
>-|-|TRBV6-5|TRBJ2-5
TGTGCCAGCAGTTACGGAGGTGTTTACCAAGAGACCCAGTACTTC
CASSYGGVYQETQYF
>-|-|TRBV4-1|TRBJ2-2
TGCGCCAGCAGCCAATCGTCCGGGACTCTCCTTTACGGGGAGCTGTTTTTT
CASSQSSGTLLYGELFF
>-|few|TRBV9|TRBJ2-1
TGTGCCAGCAGCGTAGTTACAGGCCTGCCTTCTGAGCAGTTCTTC
CASSVVTGLPSEQFF
>-|-|TRBV7-6|TRBJ1-1
TGTGCCAGCAGCTTAGCTCCTTATAGAACGGGCACTGAAGCTTTCTTT
CASSLAPYRTGTEAFF
>-|-|TRBV5-6|TRBJ2-3
TGTGCCAGCAGCTTAGCAGGGGTGTTGTATACGCAGTATTTT
CASSLAGVLYTQYF